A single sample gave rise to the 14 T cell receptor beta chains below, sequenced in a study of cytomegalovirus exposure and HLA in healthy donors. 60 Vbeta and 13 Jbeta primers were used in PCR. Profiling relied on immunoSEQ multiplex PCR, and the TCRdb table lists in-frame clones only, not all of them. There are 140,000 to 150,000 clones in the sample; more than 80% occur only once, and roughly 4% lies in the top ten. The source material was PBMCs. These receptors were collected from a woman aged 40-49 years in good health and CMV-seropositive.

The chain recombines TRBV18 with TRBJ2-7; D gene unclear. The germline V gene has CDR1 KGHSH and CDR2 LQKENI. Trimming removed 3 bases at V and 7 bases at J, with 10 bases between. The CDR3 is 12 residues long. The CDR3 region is CASSPNEWEQYF. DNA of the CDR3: TGTGCCAGCTCACCCAATGAGTGGGAGCAGTACTTC.

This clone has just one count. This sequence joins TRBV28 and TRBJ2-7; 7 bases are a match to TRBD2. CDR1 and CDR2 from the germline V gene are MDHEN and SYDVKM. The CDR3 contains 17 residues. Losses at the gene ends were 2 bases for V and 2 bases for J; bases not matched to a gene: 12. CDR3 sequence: CASSLGGGTGGTYEQYF. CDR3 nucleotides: TGTGCCAGCAGTTTAGGGGGGGGAACAGGAGGGACCTACGAGCAGTACTTC. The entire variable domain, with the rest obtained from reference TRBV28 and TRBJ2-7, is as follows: DVKVTQSSRYLVKRTGEKVFLECVQDMDHENMFWYRQDPGLGLRLIYFSYDVKMKEKGDIPEGYSVSREKKERFSLILESASTNQTSMYLCASSLGGGTGGTYEQYFGPGTRLTVT.

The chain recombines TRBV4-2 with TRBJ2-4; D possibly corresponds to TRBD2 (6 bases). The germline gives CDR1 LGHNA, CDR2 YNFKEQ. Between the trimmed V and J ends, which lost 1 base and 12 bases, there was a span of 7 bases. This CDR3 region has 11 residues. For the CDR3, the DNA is TGTGCCAGCAGCCAAGCGACTAGTCAGTACTTC. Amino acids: CASSQATSQYF.

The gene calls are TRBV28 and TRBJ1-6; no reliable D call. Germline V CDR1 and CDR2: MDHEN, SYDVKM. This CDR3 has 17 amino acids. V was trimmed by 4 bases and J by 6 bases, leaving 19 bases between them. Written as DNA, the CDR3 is TGTGCCAGCAGTTCGTCCCCGGGGATTCTCACTAATTCACCCCTCCACTTT. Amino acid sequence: CASSSSPGILTNSPLHF.

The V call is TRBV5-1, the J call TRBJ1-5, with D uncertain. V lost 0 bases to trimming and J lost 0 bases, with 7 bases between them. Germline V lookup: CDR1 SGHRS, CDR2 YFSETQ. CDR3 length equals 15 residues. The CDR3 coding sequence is TGCGCCAGCAGCTTGGACGGGGATAGCAATCAGCCCCAGCATTTT. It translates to CASSLDGDSNQPQHF.

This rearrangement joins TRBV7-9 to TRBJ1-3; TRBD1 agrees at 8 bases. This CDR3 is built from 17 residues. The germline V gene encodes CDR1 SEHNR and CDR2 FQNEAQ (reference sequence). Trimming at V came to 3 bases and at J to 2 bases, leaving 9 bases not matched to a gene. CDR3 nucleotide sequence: TGTGCCAGCAGCTTTTTTATCCCGGACAGGGCTGGAAACACCATATATTTT. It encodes CASSFFIPDRAGNTIYF.

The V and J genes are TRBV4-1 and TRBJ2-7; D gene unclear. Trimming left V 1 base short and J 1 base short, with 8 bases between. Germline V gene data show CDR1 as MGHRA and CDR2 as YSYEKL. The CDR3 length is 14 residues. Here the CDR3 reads CASSQVQVSYEQYF. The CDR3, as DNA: TGCGCCAGCAGCCAAGTCCAGGTGTCCTACGAGCAGTACTTC.

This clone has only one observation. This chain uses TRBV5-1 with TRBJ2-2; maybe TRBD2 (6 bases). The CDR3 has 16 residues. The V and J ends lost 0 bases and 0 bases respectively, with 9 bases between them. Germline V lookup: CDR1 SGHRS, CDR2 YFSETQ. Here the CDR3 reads CASSLGAGTNTGELFF. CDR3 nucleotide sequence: TGCGCCAGCAGCTTGGGGGCGGGGACGAACACCGGGGAGCTGTTTTTT.

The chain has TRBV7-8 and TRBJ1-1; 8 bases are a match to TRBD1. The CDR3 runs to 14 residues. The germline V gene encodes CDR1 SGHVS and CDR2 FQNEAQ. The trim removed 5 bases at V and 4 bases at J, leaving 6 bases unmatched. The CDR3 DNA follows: TGTGCCAGCAGCCTTTCCGACAGGGGCACTGAAGCTTTCTTT. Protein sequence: CASSLSDRGTEAFF.

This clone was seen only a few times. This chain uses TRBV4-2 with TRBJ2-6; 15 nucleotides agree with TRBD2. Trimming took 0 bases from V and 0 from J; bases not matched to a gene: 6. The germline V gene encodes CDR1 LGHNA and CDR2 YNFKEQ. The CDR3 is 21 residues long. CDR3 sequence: CASSQDFRTSGRASGANVLTF. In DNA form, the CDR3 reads TGTGCCAGCAGCCAAGATTTTCGGACTAGCGGGAGGGCCTCTGGGGCCAACGTCCTGACTTTC.

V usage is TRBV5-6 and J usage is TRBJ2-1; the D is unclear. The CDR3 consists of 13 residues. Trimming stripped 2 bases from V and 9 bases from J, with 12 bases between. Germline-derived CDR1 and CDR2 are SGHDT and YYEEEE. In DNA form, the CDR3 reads TGTGCCAGCAGCTTTGCTGGTAACGGTGAGCAGTTCTTC. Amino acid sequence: CASSFAGNGEQFF.

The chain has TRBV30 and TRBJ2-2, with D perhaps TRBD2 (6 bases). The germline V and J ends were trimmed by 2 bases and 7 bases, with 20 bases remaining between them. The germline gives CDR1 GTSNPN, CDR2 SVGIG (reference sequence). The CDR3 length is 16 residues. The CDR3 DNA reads TGTGCCTGGAGTCCTCCCGGAGGGGCGCGTGGCGGGGAGCTGTTTTTT. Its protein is CAWSPPGGARGGELFF.

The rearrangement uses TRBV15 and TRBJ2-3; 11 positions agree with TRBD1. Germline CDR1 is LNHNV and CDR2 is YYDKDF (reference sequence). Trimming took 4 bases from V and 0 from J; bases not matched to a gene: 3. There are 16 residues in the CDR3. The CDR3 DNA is TGTGCCACCAGCATGGGGACAGGGGGTAGCACAGATACGCAGTATTTT. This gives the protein CATSMGTGGSTDTQYF.

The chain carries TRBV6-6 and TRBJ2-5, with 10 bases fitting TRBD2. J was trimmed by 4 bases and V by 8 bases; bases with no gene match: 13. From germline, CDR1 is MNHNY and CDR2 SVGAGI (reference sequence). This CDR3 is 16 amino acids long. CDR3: CASSRTSGLKGETQYF. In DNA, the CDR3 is TGTGCCAGCTCGAGGACTAGCGGTCTGAAGGGAGAGACCCAGTACTTC.